This T cell receptor (beta chain) was recovered during a study of long-term antiretroviral therapy in people with HIV. Study conclusions and caveats: Blood draws took place between the mid-2000s and the late 2010s and possibly involved older ART regimens. The repertoire was dominated at all time points by clones expanded before ART.

With V trimmed by 4 bases and J by 2 bases, 6 bases remained unmatched. Germline CDR1 reads MNHNS; CDR2 reads SASEGT. CDR3 length: 15 residues. Sequencing relied on immunoSEQ assay v3.0, run at survey level. Sequencing was designed to cover about 40,000-55,000 T-cell genomes in each sample. Clones were sequenced by immunoSEQ multiplex PCR, and TCRdb holds only the in-frame ones, with some missing. The sample shows around 15,000 clones, about four fifths of them seen only once. On this clone: Its cognate antigen is unknown.

One or more pre-ART and two or more post-ART PBMC samples were available from each donor. This sample comprised unsorted PBMCs, obtained just before starting antiretroviral therapy. The clonotype originates from a man in his forties with HIV. The genes are TRBV6-1 and TRBJ1-1, with 8 bases lining up with TRBD1. The CDR3 sequence is CASSARQGTNTEAFF. Written as DNA, the CDR3 is TGTGCCAGCAGTGCCCGACAGGGGACTAACACTGAAGCTTTCTTT.